Below, 23 T cell receptor beta chains from the same sample are listed, as sequenced in a study of shared clonotypes between healthy human individuals. Repertoires were generated with immunoSEQ multiplex PCR, while TCRdb's copy carries only in-frame clones and drops some. This sample carries about 2,100,000 clones, 85% to 95% of them seen once, and the ten largest clones take under 2%. CD45RO-negative, CCR7-selected cells formed the naive CD8 fraction, which excluded terminally differentiated effector memory CD45RA+ cells. The source material was naive CD8+ T cells from PBMCs. The receptors were gathered from a man aged 18 to 30 in good health. Some clones in this sample may be carry-over from other donors' samples.

The chain recombines TRBV10-2 with TRBJ1-2, with D possibly matching TRBD1 (5 bases). The CDR3 has 13 residues. Per the germline V gene, CDR1 is WSHSY and CDR2 is SAAADI. Deletions cut 10 bases from V and 6 bases from J, with 18 bases between. In DNA, the CDR3 is TGCGCCACAGCAGTCCCGGGGGTGGATGGCTACACCTTC. It codes for CATAVPGVDGYTF.

There are a few counts of this clone. The same CDR3 arises from other DNA sequences in this sample as well. The chain joins TRBV7-2 to TRBJ1-5; D unclear. V gave up 1 base and J gave up 1 base, with 8 bases separating them. CDR1 is SGHTA, CDR2 FQGNSA, per germline. CDR3 length: 15 amino acids. The CDR3 bases are TGTGCCAGCAGCTTAGGGGGTGGGAGCAATCAGCCCCAGCATTTT. It encodes CASSLGGGSNQPQHF.

This chain connects TRBV5-1 to TRBJ2-1, with D possibly TRBD2 on 6 matching bases. Germline CDR1 is SGHRS and CDR2 is YFSETQ. Trimming stripped 6 bases from V and 9 bases from J, with 16 bases between. This CDR3 has 13 residues. CDR3 sequence reads: CASTPLPGVEQFF. The CDR3 DNA is TGCGCCAGCACCCCTCTCCCGGGGGTTGAGCAGTTCTTC.

The rearrangement joins TRBV7-9 to TRBJ2-7; no clear D gene. The CDR3 has 16 amino acids. V was trimmed by 5 bases and J by 0 bases, leaving 17 bases between them. Germline CDR1 reads SEHNR; CDR2 reads FQNEAQ (reference sequence). This chain's CDR3 is CASSPQDLGSSYEQYF. CDR3 nucleotide sequence: TGTGCCAGCAGCCCCCAAGACTTGGGAAGCTCCTACGAGCAGTACTTC.

For this clone: Additional DNA sequences in this sample encode the identical CDR3. The rearrangement joins TRBV27 to TRBJ2-1; D is ambiguous. Per germline, CDR1 MNHEY and CDR2 SMNVEV (reference sequence). This CDR3 has 13 amino acids. Trimming cost V 5 bases and J 0 bases, with 5 bases left between them. The DNA of the CDR3 is TGTGCCAGCAGTGCCTCCTCCTACAATGAGCAGTTCTTC. Protein product: CASSASSYNEQFF.

The V call is TRBV4-3, the J call TRBJ2-2, with 8 bases that match TRBD2. Trimming at V came to 1 base and at J to 2 bases, leaving 6 bases not matched to a gene. The germline CDR1 and CDR2 sequences are LGHNA and YSLEER. The CDR3 covers 17 residues. The CDR3: CASSQGLREANTGELFF. The CDR3 DNA is TGCGCCAGCAGCCAAGGGCTGCGGGAGGCTAACACCGGGGAGCTGTTTTTT.

The chain combines TRBV19 with TRBJ2-7; weak D call: TRBD2 (6 bases). Trimming shortened V by 8 bases and J by 0 bases, and 20 bases separated the two germline ends. The V gene's germline CDR1 is LNHDA and CDR2 SQIVND (reference sequence). This CDR3 region has 16 residues. The CDR3 protein is CASADWEAGISYEQYF. Written as DNA, the CDR3 is TGTGCCAGTGCCGACTGGGAGGCAGGCATCTCCTACGAGCAGTACTTC.

This chain uses TRBV27 with TRBJ1-2, with 7 bases matching TRBD1. Germline V gene lookup returns CDR1 MNHEY and CDR2 SMNVEV (reference sequence). The CDR3 has 11 residues. Losses at the gene ends were 8 bases for V and 8 bases for J; bases not matched to a gene: 5. Written as DNA, the CDR3 is TGTGCCAGCGGACAGGTCCGGGGCTACACCTTC. As protein: CASGQVRGYTF.

This clone has just a few counts. The chain employs TRBV6-6 and TRBJ1-4; D remains ambiguous. Germline values: CDR1 MNHNY, CDR2 SVGAGI (reference sequence). Trimming removed 2 bases at V and 13 bases at J, with 8 bases between. The CDR3 runs 11 residues. CDR3 DNA sequence: TGTGCCAGCAGTTACCCCGAAGGACTGTTTTTT. Amino acids: CASSYPEGLFF.

The rearrangement joins TRBV7-6 to TRBJ2-7; 14 positions match TRBD2. Looked up from germline, CDR1 is SGHVS and CDR2 is FNYEAQ. The CDR3 totals 17 residues. J was trimmed by 2 bases and V by 5 bases; bases with no gene match: 8. The CDR3 is CASSLGGLAGAAYEQYF. CDR3 nucleotides: TGTGCCAGCAGCCTGGGGGGACTAGCGGGAGCCGCCTACGAGCAGTACTTC.

The CDR3 region has the DNA TGTGCCAGCAGCCAACGGGGGATGTGGCAGGGTGAGTTTGGCGAGCGGGCCCGCTACGAGCAGTACTTC. It codes for CASSQRGMWQGEFGERARYEQYF. V gene TRBV14 combines with J gene TRBJ2-7, with a possible D match to TRBD2 (6 bases). Germline V CDR1 and CDR2: SGHDN, FVKESK. Deletions cut 2 bases from V and 3 bases from J, with 38 bases between. CDR3 length: 23 amino acids. Full variable domain (outside the CDR3, taken from reference TRBV14 and TRBJ2-7): EAGVTQFPSHSVIEKGQTVTLRCDPISGHDNLYWYRRVMGKEIKFLLHFVKESKQDESGMPNNRFLAERTGGTYSTLKVQPAELEDSGVYFCASSQRGMWQGEFGERARYEQYFGPGTRLTVT.

The CDR3 DNA follows: TGTGCCAGTAATGATAGGACAGCCAGGAATGAGCAGTTCTTC. Its protein is CASNDRTARNEQFF. V and J are TRBV19 and TRBJ2-1, with D perhaps TRBD1 (6 bases). Germline CDR1 LNHDA, CDR2 SQIVND (reference sequence). The CDR3 runs 14 residues. Trimming removed 7 bases from V and 7 bases from J, with 17 bases in between. The full variable domain, completed using reference TRBV19 and TRBJ2-1, is DGGITQSPKYLFRKEGQNVTLSCEQNLNHDAMYWYRQDPGQGLRLIYYSQIVNDFQKGDIAEGYSVSREKKESFPLTVTSAQKNPTAFYLCASNDRTARNEQFFGPGTRLTVL.

CDR3 DNA: TGTGCCAGCAGCCAAGTAGCGGGAGCGTTCGACGAGCAGTACTTC. Translating gives CASSQVAGAFDEQYF. The rearrangement links TRBV14 to TRBJ2-7; 9 bases align to TRBD2. The CDR3 length is 15 residues. Germline V lookup: CDR1 SGHDN, CDR2 FVKESK. V was pared by 1 base and J by 5 bases, with 6 bases of the junction left unmatched.

This chain connects TRBV7-6 to TRBJ2-7; 7 nucleotides line up with TRBD2. V lost 0 bases and J lost 7; bases outside the gene matches: 9. The CDR3 consists of 15 residues. Per germline, CDR1 SGHVS and CDR2 FNYEAQ. Here the CDR3 reads CASSLAAGPFREQYF. CDR3 nucleotide sequence: TGTGCCAGCAGCTTAGCAGCGGGGCCTTTCCGGGAGCAGTACTTC.

The J gene is TRBJ2-7, the V gene TRBV14; 8 nucleotides match TRBD1. The CDR3 length is 16 residues. Trimming removed 0 bases from V and 2 bases from J; junction bases left unmatched: 6. The germline V gene encodes CDR1 SGHDN and CDR2 FVKESK. The CDR3 coding sequence is TGTGCCAGCAGCCAAGAATCCCGACAGGGGCCCTACGAGCAGTACTTC. This sequence encodes CASSQESRQGPYEQYF. The full variable domain, rest sourced from reference TRBV14 and TRBJ2-7, is EAGVTQFPSHSVIEKGQTVTLRCDPISGHDNLYWYRRVMGKEIKFLLHFVKESKQDESGMPNNRFLAERTGGTYSTLKVQPAELEDSGVYFCASSQESRQGPYEQYFGPGTRLTVT.

The chain recombines TRBV10-1 with TRBJ2-7, with D unresolved. Trimming shortened V by 7 bases and J by 3 bases, and 19 bases separated the two germline ends. The CDR3 length is 15 residues. Germline V CDR1 and CDR2: WNHNN, SYGVQD (reference sequence). The CDR3 loop is CASKRPSTPSYEQYF. The CDR3 DNA reads TGCGCCAGCAAACGGCCATCAACACCCAGCTACGAGCAGTACTTC.

V and J are TRBV6-1 and TRBJ2-3; D is ambiguous. V shed 5 bases and J shed 0 bases, with 12 bases lying between them. Germline loops: CDR1 MNHNS, CDR2 SASEGT. The CDR3 consists of 15 residues. The CDR3 here is CASSPDGQSTDTQYF. Here the CDR3 DNA reads TGTGCCAGCAGTCCCGACGGGCAAAGCACAGATACGCAGTATTTT.

The gene calls are TRBV4-3 and TRBJ2-7; D perhaps matches TRBD1 (5 bases). Deletions cut 1 base from V and 4 bases from J, with 8 bases between. The CDR3 totals 13 residues. Per the germline V gene, CDR1 is LGHNA and CDR2 is YSLEER. CDR3 region: CASSQGQLYEQYF. Here the CDR3 DNA reads TGCGCCAGCAGCCAAGGACAGTTGTACGAGCAGTACTTC.

The chain combines TRBV29-1 with TRBJ2-5; 8 positions match TRBD1. The germline V gene has CDR1 SQVTM and CDR2 ANQGSEA. The CDR3 is made up of 14 amino acids. Trimming cost V 7 bases and J 6 bases; bases outside gene matches: 13. The CDR3 here is CSAAGGGQVKTQYF. The DNA of the CDR3 is TGCAGCGCCGCAGGTGGGGGACAGGTGAAGACCCAGTACTTC.

The rearrangement uses TRBV7-9 and TRBJ2-3; D is possibly TRBD2 (5 bases). V was clipped by 2 bases and J by 4 bases, with 10 bases between them. Germline CDR1 is SEHNR and CDR2 is FQNEAQ (reference sequence). There are 14 residues in the CDR3. The DNA of the CDR3 is TGTGCCAGCAGCTTATATTCGGAGGCAGATACGCAGTATTTT. Protein sequence: CASSLYSEADTQYF. The variable domain in full, with the rest retrieved from reference TRBV7-9 and TRBJ2-3, is DTGVSQNPRHKITKRGQNVTFRCDPISEHNRLYWYRQTLGQGPEFLTYFQNEAQLEKSRLLSDRFSAERPKGSFSTLEIQRTEQGDSAMYLCASSLYSEADTQYFGPGTRLTVL.

The CDR3 loop reads CASSWASRGPEGLTYEQYF. In DNA, the CDR3 is TGTGCCAGCAGTTGGGCCAGCAGAGGGCCGGAAGGCCTTACCTACGAGCAGTACTTC. The rearrangement links TRBV27 to TRBJ2-7; perhaps TRBD2 as D (5 bases). Germline V lookup: CDR1 MNHEY, CDR2 SMNVEV (reference sequence). This CDR3 comprises 19 residues. V was shortened by 4 bases and J by 2 bases, with 27 bases between the two germline ends.

The gene calls are TRBV6-6 and TRBJ1-2; unclear D gene. Germline loops: CDR1 MNHNY, CDR2 SVGAGI (reference sequence). The CDR3 runs 14 residues. V was clipped by 0 bases and J by 4 bases, with 9 bases between them. The DNA of the CDR3 is TGTGCCAGCAGTTACTCGAGAGGATCCTATGGCTACACCTTC. Encoded protein: CASSYSRGSYGYTF.

Notes on this clone: The same CDR3 is also encoded by other DNA sequences in this sample. The genes are TRBV9 and TRBJ2-7, with D possibly being TRBD1 (6 bases). The germline gives CDR1 SGDLS, CDR2 YYNGEE. V was clipped by 3 bases and J by 1 base, with 11 bases between them. The CDR3 loop spans 14 amino acids. CDR3 amino acids: CASSAGQRSYEQYF. DNA of the CDR3: TGTGCCAGCAGCGCCGGACAGAGATCCTACGAGCAGTACTTC.